A selection of T cell receptor beta chains follows, all from one sample in a study of blood T cells in healthy people across ages. TCRdb reanalysed the 5' RACE reads using MiXCR and keeps one entry per CDR3 protein. Of 780,000 or so distinct CDR3 sequences in the sample, roughly 25% are singletons; the top ten hold approximately 3.7%. The same specimen was also included in a second study, on T cells of mothers and their children.

Sequencing input: blood. Every receptor here comes from a boy between 10 and 17 years old in good health. CDR3s include the opening cysteine and the closing phenylalanine or tryptophan. A D gene is named only where the DNA matches it firmly. Some rows have no size entry. The others give once, few or many, or a class for an expanded clone.

j_call clone_size d_call v_call cdr3_nt cdr3_aa
TRBJ2-3 - TRBD1 TRBV29-1 TGCAGCGTTGAACGGGACAGGGGGACAGATACGCAGTATTTT CSVERDRGTDTQYF
TRBJ1-6 - - TRBV25-1 TGTGCCGGCAGCCCAGATTCGGGGGGAAATTCACCCCTCCACTTT CAGSPDSGGNSPLHF
TRBJ2-5 - TRBD2 TRBV5-4 TGTGCCAGCAGCCTGGGTTTTCTCAAGCGGGGCCCGCAAGAGACCCAGTACTTC CASSLGFLKRGPQETQYF
TRBJ2-7 - - TRBV7-2 TGTGCCAGCAGCTTAGCGCCTATCGGGCAATACGAGCAGTACTTC CASSLAPIGQYEQYF
TRBJ2-4 few - TRBV12-3/TRBV12-4 TGTGCCAGCAGTTTTCAAGCCAAAAACATCCAGTACTTC CASSFQAKNIQYF
TRBJ2-1 - - TRBV4-2 TGTGCCAGCAGCCAAGCCATCACTGAGCAGTTCTTC CASSQAITEQFF
TRBJ2-7 - TRBD1 TRBV29-1 TGCAGCGTTGATAGGGGACAGGGTTACGAGCAGTACTTC CSVDRGQGYEQYF
TRBJ2-1 - - TRBV7-8 TGTGCCAGCAGCCCTCATATGAGAGGGGACGGCTCCTACAATGAGCAGTTCTTC CASSPHMRGDGSYNEQFF
TRBJ2-2 few TRBD1 TRBV24-1 TGTGCCACCAGTGAATCCGGGACAGGGGGCAGGGGGGAGCTGTTTTTT CATSESGTGGRGELFF
TRBJ1-2 - - TRBV5-4 TGTGCCAGCAGCTTGAGGGACCAACAGGATGGCTACACCTTC CASSLRDQQDGYTF
TRBJ1-4 - TRBD1 TRBV6-6 TGTGCCAGCAGTTTAAACAGGGGAGTAGCCGAAAAACTGTTTTTT CASSLNRGVAEKLFF
TRBJ2-1 - - TRBV28 TGTGCCAGCAGTTTCGGCTTGAACTGGGGGCAGTTCTTC CASSFGLNWGQFF
TRBJ2-7 - - TRBV25-1 TGTGCCAGCAGTGGATTGGAGGGAGGCACCTACGAGCAGTACTTC CASSGLEGGTYEQYF
TRBJ2-1 few - TRBV12-3/TRBV12-4 TGTGCCAGCACTAAGTTACCCTACAATGAGCAGTTCTTC CASTKLPYNEQFF
TRBJ1-1 few - TRBV12-3/TRBV12-4 TGTGCCAGCAGTTCTGACGGGTGGCCTGAAGCTTTCTTT CASSSDGWPEAFF
TRBJ2-4 few TRBD1 TRBV28 TGTGCCAGCTCTAAACAGGGGGATCCCCCAAACATTCAGTACTTC CASSKQGDPPNIQYF
TRBJ2-1 few - TRBV7-2 TGTGCCAGCAGCTGGAGGGCGACTCCTACTAACAATGAGCAGTTCTTC CASSWRATPTNNEQFF
TRBJ2-6 few TRBD1 TRBV12-3/TRBV12-4 TGTGCCAGCAGTTCCGGGACAGGGGCTGGGGCCAACGTCCTGACTTTC CASSSGTGAGANVLTF